This T cell receptor beta chain was captured in a study of cytomegalovirus exposure and HLA in healthy donors. Whole-study context: Drawn from HLA-typed donors, 80 million to 95 million unique TCRs were held in an early data release.

At the time of sampling, donors were nominally healthy, though unrecorded immune exposures were likely. General study points: It was assumed in the presence/absence analyses that sequencing depth was roughly uniform across donors.

Remarks on this clone: What it recognizes is unknown.

Primers for the PCR totalled 60 Vbeta and 13 Jbeta. Original processing methods: As a later analysis found, there were 80 million or so unique TCR beta chains, of which roughly 11 million were shared. TCRdb's table, derived via immunoSEQ multiplex PCR, lists solely in-frame clones and lacks some. Clone size and the V and J calls come from that table; the DNA yielded D and trimming. The sample includes about 200,000 clones. Sequencing was performed on PBMCs. This TCR came from a man between 25 and 39 years old in good health and CMV-seronegative.

The CDR3 nucleotides read TGTGCCAGCAGCCAAGAGGGGGGGTGGGACTATGGCTACACCTTC. It specifies CASSQEGGWDYGYTF. V is TRBV4-2 and J is TRBJ1-2, with D perhaps TRBD1 (5 bases). Germline CDR1 LGHNA, CDR2 YNFKEQ. The CDR3 is 15 amino acids. Trimming pared 0 bases from V and 3 bases from J, leaving 11 bases between.